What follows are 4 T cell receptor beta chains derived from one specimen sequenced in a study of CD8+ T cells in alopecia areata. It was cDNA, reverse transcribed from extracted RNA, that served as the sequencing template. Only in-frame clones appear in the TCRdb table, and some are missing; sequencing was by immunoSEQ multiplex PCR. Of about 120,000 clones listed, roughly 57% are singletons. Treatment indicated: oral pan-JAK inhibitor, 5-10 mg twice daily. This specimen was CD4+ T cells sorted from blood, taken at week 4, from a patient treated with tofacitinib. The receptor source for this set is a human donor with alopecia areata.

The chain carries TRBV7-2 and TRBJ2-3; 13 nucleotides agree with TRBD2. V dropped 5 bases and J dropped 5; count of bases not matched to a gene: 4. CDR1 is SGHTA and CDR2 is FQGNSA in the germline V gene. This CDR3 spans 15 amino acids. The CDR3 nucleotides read TGTGCCAGCAGCCGTACTAGCGGGGGGGTAGATACGCAGTATTTT. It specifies CASSRTSGGVDTQYF.

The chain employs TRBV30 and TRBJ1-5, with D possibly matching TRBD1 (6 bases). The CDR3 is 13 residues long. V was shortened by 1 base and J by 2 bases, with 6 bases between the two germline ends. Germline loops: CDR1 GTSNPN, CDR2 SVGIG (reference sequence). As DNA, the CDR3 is TGTGCCTGGAGTGACAGGGGCAATCAGCCCCAGCATTTT. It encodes CAWSDRGNQPQHF. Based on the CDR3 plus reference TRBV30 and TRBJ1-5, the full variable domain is SQTIHQWPATLVQPVGSPLSLECTVEGTSNPNLYWYRQAAGRGLQLLFYSVGIGQISSEVPQNLSASRPQDRQFILSSKKLLLSDSGFYLCAWSDRGNQPQHFGDGTRLSIL.

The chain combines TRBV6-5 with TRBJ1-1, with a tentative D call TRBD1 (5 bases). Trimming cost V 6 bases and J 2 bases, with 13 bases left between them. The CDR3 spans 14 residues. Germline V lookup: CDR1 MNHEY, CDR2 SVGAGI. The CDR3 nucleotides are TGTGCCAGCAGCCGGACACAAGGAAACACTGAAGCTTTCTTT. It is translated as CASSRTQGNTEAFF.

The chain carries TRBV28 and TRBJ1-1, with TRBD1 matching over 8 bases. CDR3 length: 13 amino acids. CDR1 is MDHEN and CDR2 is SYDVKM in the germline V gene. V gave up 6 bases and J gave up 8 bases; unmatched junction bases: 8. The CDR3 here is CASSRTGGTEAFF. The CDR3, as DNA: TGTGCCAGCAGCCGCACAGGGGGGACCGAAGCTTTCTTT.